This TCR beta chain was found in a study of neurological immune-mediated disorders. 5'RACE with 10-nucleotide random UMIs produced the cDNA. TCRdb used MiXCR to reprocess the 5' RACE reads, holding one entry per CDR3 protein. The table has 45,000 to 65,000 distinct CDR3 sequences, around 3.5% seen once. This clonotype was counted ten times or more. The specimen sequenced was PBMCs. This sequence was found in a man aged 40-49 years with multiple sclerosis.

The CDR3 DNA follows: TGTGCCAGCAGCCCTCCTAGTGTCACCGGGGAGCTGTTTTTT. Amino acid sequence: CASSPPSVTGELFF. V and J are TRBV11-2 and TRBJ2-2; D gene unclear. The CDR3 loop spans 14 amino acids. Germline loops: CDR1 SGHAT, CDR2 FQNNGV. The V end was cut by 5 bases, the J end by 4 bases, with 11 bases between.